This T cell receptor (beta chain) is from a study of T cell clonality in common variable immunodeficiency. Whole-study findings and limits: Repertoire-complication correlations in CVID were limited by patient heterogeneity. What drives increased CVID clonality needs T cell subpopulation sequencing. Fewer deletions and N-nucleotide insertions were reportedly seen in common variable immunodeficiency TCR beta sequences.

This clone was seen repeatedly, ten times or more. Antigen specificity is unknown. Produced via immunoSEQ multiplex PCR; TCRdb's table is partial and in-frame only. The sample holds about 55,000 clones, and no clone turns up only once. Blood samples were heparinized, about 4.5 to 9 ml per donor. Sequencing used peripheral blood mononuclear cells. The origin of this receptor is a person aged 18 to 70 in good health.

CDR3 in amino acids: CSARSQGIGGYTF. The sequenced CDR3 bases are TGCAGTGCTAGATCACAGGGGATCGGCGGC. The chain is built from TRBV20-1 and TRBJ1-2; 7 bases are a match to TRBD1. The observed sequence ends 3 residues before the CDR3 terminus, with the missing tail filled in from the germline J gene. The CDR3 extends over 13 amino acids. Germline V gene sequence: CDR1 DFQATT, CDR2 SNEGSKA (reference sequence).